Given below is one TCR beta chain in context. This sample was taken from a study of identical twins. The CDR3 sequence is 13 residues long. Germline CDR1 MNHEY, CDR2 SVGEGT. V shed 3 bases and J shed 3 bases, with 8 bases lying between them. TCRdb reprocessed the 5' RACE reads with MiXCR, giving one entry per CDR3 protein. The data contain fewer than 650,000 distinct CDR3 sequences, around 7.5% of them singletons. These records were also assigned to another study, of yellow fever vaccine responses in identical twins.

This receptor was identified in a woman under 30 in good health. V and J are TRBV6-2 or TRBV6-3 and TRBJ2-5; perhaps TRBD2 as D (5 bases). Sequences were obtained from PBMCs. CDR3 nucleotides: TGTGCCAGCAGTTATCCGGGAAAAGAGACCCAGTACTTC. It translates to CASSYPGKETQYF.